Below are 22 T cell receptor beta chains sequenced from a single sample in a study of cytomegalovirus exposure and HLA in healthy donors. The assay was immunoSEQ multiplex PCR, and TCRdb's table has in-frame clones only and misses some. This table has some 160,000 clones, more than 70% appearing once. What was sequenced was PBMCs. These receptors were obtained from a young man in good health and CMV-seronegative.

The chain is built from TRBV27 and TRBJ2-1; 15 bases map to TRBD2. This CDR3 has 17 residues. The germline V gene has CDR1 MNHEY and CDR2 SMNVEV (reference sequence). J lost 8 bases, V lost 5 bases, and 10 bases had no gene match. The CDR3 region has the DNA TGTGCCAGCAGTCCCCGGACTAGCGGGGGGGCCAGACATGAGCAGTTCTTC. It codes for CASSPRTSGGARHEQFF.

The sample holds one count of this clone. The gene calls are TRBV5-6 and TRBJ2-4, with a possible D match to TRBD1 (5 bases). CDR3 size: 15 residues. V was clipped by 0 bases and J by 5 bases, with 12 bases between them. Germline V gene lookup returns CDR1 SGHDT and CDR2 YYEEEE. Here the CDR3 reads CASSLVGDRENIQYF. The DNA of the CDR3 is TGTGCCAGCAGCTTGGTTGGAGACAGAGAAAACATTCAGTACTTC.

The chain is built from TRBV5-4 and TRBJ2-3, with a possible D match to TRBD1 (6 bases). The CDR3 length is 15 residues. The germline CDR1 and CDR2 sequences are SGHNT and YYREEE (reference sequence). Trimming left V 4 bases short and J 1 base short, with 13 bases between. CDR3 in DNA: TGTGCCAGCAGCCCCGACAGGTTTCGCACAGATACGCAGTATTTT. This sequence encodes CASSPDRFRTDTQYF.

The chain recombines TRBV7-6 with TRBJ2-1, with 9 positions matching TRBD1. The V segment lost 1 base and the J segment 4 bases; nucleotides outside the gene matches: 2. From germline, CDR1 is SGHVS and CDR2 FNYEAQ. This CDR3 spans 15 amino acids. CDR3 sequence reads: CASSLGDRGYNEQFF. CDR3 nucleotides: TGTGCCAGCAGCTTAGGAGACAGGGGGTACAATGAGCAGTTCTTC.

CDR3 in amino acids: CASSLSGTGDYEQYF. The CDR3 DNA follows: TGTGCCAGCAGTTTATCCGGGACAGGGGACTACGAGCAGTACTTC. The chain recombines TRBV27 with TRBJ2-7; 10 nucleotides match TRBD1. J gave up 3 bases and V 0 bases, and 2 bases lay outside the gene matches. Germline V gene sequence: CDR1 MNHEY, CDR2 SMNVEV (reference sequence). CDR3 length: 15 amino acids.

In this sample, this clone turned up once. The gene calls are TRBV5-4 and TRBJ2-1, with 10 bases that match TRBD1. The ends lost 2 bases at V and 3 bases at J; junction bases unmatched: 8. CDR1 SGHNT and CDR2 YYREEE come from the germline V gene (reference sequence). CDR3 length: 17 residues. DNA of the CDR3: TGTGCCAGCAGCTTTGCAATACGGACAGGGGGCTACAATGAGCAGTTCTTC. Translating gives CASSFAIRTGGYNEQFF.

This chain uses TRBV10-1 with TRBJ2-3; 11 nucleotides align to TRBD2. The germline V gene has CDR1 WNHNN and CDR2 SYGVQD (reference sequence). The CDR3 contains 17 residues. The V gene end was trimmed by 4 bases and the J gene end by 4 bases; junction bases not matched to a gene: 10. CDR3 in amino acids: CASSAVGLAGGADTQYF. DNA for the CDR3: TGCGCCAGCAGTGCCGTCGGGCTAGCGGGGGGAGCAGATACGCAGTATTTT.

The rearrangement links TRBV29-1 to TRBJ1-2; D unresolved. CDR3 length: 14 residues. Per germline, CDR1 SQVTM and CDR2 ANQGSEA. V lost 6 bases to trimming and J lost 1 base, with 15 bases between them. CDR3 coding DNA: TGCAGCGTCATGCCGTTCCAGATTAACTATGGCTACACCTTC. As protein: CSVMPFQINYGYTF.

The V gene is TRBV5-1, the J gene TRBJ2-2; 9 bases match TRBD1. This CDR3 contains 15 residues. Germline V gives CDR1 SGHRS, CDR2 YFSETQ. The J segment lost 5 bases and the V segment lost 4 bases, leaving 6 bases of the junction unmatched. The CDR3, as DNA: TGCGCCAGCAGCGGAGGGACAGGGAGAACCGGGGAGCTGTTTTTT. It is translated as CASSGGTGRTGELFF.

V usage is TRBV5-5 and J usage is TRBJ1-2; 7 nucleotides agree with TRBD1. The V gene end was trimmed by 4 bases and the J gene end by 4 bases; junction bases not matched to a gene: 4. The CDR3 consists of 13 residues. Germline loops: CDR1 SGHKS, CDR2 YYEKEE (reference sequence). The CDR3 loop is CASSKTGSYGYTF. CDR3 in DNA: TGTGCCAGCAGCAAGACAGGGTCCTATGGCTACACCTTC.

The J gene is TRBJ1-1, the V gene TRBV5-1, with D perhaps TRBD1 (5 bases). Germline assignment: CDR1 SGHRS and CDR2 YFSETQ. The CDR3 is made up of 14 amino acids. Trimming took 1 base from V and 2 from J, leaving 9 bases between them. CDR3 bases: TGCGCCAGCAGCTTGTTCAGGGCTAACACTGAAGCTTTCTTT. This encodes CASSLFRANTEAFF.

This clone was seen a single time. The V call is TRBV7-2, the J call TRBJ2-1, with D tentatively TRBD1 (6 bases). Germline lookup yields CDR1 SGHTA and CDR2 FQGNSA. This CDR3 spans 15 amino acids. V lost 2 bases to trimming and J lost 4 bases, with 12 bases between them. As DNA, the CDR3 is TGTGCCAGCAGCTTAATTCGCCAGGGGTACAATGAGCAGTTCTTC. This encodes CASSLIRQGYNEQFF.

The genes are TRBV4-1 and TRBJ2-7; 9 bases fit TRBD2. Germline V gene lookup returns CDR1 MGHRA and CDR2 YSYEKL. Trimming at V came to 4 bases and at J to 2 bases, leaving 6 bases not matched to a gene. This CDR3 is built from 15 residues. Here the CDR3 DNA reads TGCGCCAGCAGCCTCCCGGGACTAGCTCCCTACGAGCAGTACGTC. Translation: CASSLPGLAPYEQYV.

The chain uses TRBV28 and TRBJ1-3, with no clear D. Trimming shortened V by 7 bases and J by 0 bases, and 10 bases separated the two germline ends. The CDR3 covers 14 residues. Germline V gene data show CDR1 as MDHEN and CDR2 as SYDVKM. The CDR3 sequence is CASIGRGSGNTIYF. For the CDR3, the DNA is TGTGCCAGCATTGGTAGAGGCTCTGGAAACACCATATATTTT.

For this clone: Different DNA sequences within this sample yield the same CDR3. The chain employs TRBV6-1 and TRBJ2-3; 8 bases fit TRBD1. The length of the CDR3 is 14 residues. Per germline, CDR1 MNHNS and CDR2 SASEGT. Trimming removed 6 bases from V and 0 bases from J; junction bases left unmatched: 2. The CDR3 region is CASSGTGSTDTQYF. As DNA, the CDR3 is TGTGCCAGCAGCGGGACAGGCAGCACAGATACGCAGTATTTT.

The V gene is TRBV19, the J gene TRBJ1-4; D is ambiguous. Trimming took off 5 bases at V and 7 bases at J, with 14 bases between the two ends. The CDR3 sequence is 14 residues long. Looked up from germline, CDR1 is LNHDA and CDR2 is SQIVND (reference sequence). CDR3 sequence reads: CASSFWQFGEKLFF. CDR3 DNA: TGTGCCAGTAGTTTCTGGCAGTTTGGTGAAAAACTGTTTTTT.

By its share, this clone is medium-sized. The chain recombines TRBV5-1 with TRBJ2-7; 11 nucleotides line up with TRBD1. The trim removed 9 bases at V and 2 bases at J, leaving 1 base unmatched. CDR3 length: 12 amino acids. In germline, CDR1 is SGHRS, CDR2 YFSETQ. Written as DNA, the CDR3 is TGCGCCAAGGGACAGGGGGCCTACGAGCAGTACTTC. Amino acids: CAKGQGAYEQYF.

This clone is a singleton in its sample. The chain employs TRBV2 and TRBJ1-4; D is perhaps TRBD1 (5 bases). The germline CDR1 and CDR2 sequences are SNHLY and FYNNEI. V lost 4 bases and J lost 5, with 11 bases in between. The CDR3 loop spans 14 amino acids. The CDR3, as DNA: TGTGCCAGCAGTGGTGAAGGGGTAAATGAAAAACTGTTTTTT. Translated, it gives CASSGEGVNEKLFF. Full variable domain (missing parts from reference TRBV2 and TRBJ1-4): EPEVTQTPSHQVTQMGQEVILRCVPISNHLYFYWYRQILGQKVEFLVSFYNNEISEKSEIFDDQFSVERPDGSNFTLKIRSTKLEDSAMYFCASSGEGVNEKLFFGSGTQLSVL.

The chain combines TRBV29-1 with TRBJ2-3; TRBD2 matches at 13 bases. CDR1 is SQVTM and CDR2 is ANQGSEA in the germline V gene. This CDR3 has 14 amino acids. The V and J ends lost 6 bases and 3 bases, in that order; junction bases with no gene match: 3. CDR3 coding DNA: TGCAGCGTCGCGACTAGCGGGAGGACAGATACGCAGTATTTT. It encodes CSVATSGRTDTQYF.

The chain couples TRBV7-2 to TRBJ1-6; D is possibly TRBD1 (5 bases). The V end lost 1 base, the J end lost 8 bases, and 6 bases lay between the germline ends. CDR3 length: 13 amino acids. Looked up from germline, CDR1 is SGHTA and CDR2 is FQGNSA. The CDR3 sequence is CASSLGGDSPLHF. CDR3 DNA sequence: TGTGCCAGCAGCTTAGGGGGGGATTCACCCCTCCACTTT.

The V call is TRBV5-1, the J call TRBJ2-7; 9 bases are a match to TRBD2. CDR1 and CDR2 (germline): SGHRS, YFSETQ. The CDR3 loop spans 14 amino acids. V lost 3 bases and J lost 3; bases outside the gene matches: 4. The DNA of the CDR3 is TGCGCCAGCAGCTGGCGGGAGGGTTTCTACGAGCAGTACTTC. Residues: CASSWREGFYEQYF.

The chain joins TRBV5-1 to TRBJ2-5; 15 bases fit TRBD2. Looked up from germline, CDR1 is SGHRS and CDR2 is YFSETQ. The J segment lost 2 bases and the V segment lost 0 bases, leaving 2 bases of the junction unmatched. This CDR3 region has 17 residues. The CDR3 sequence is CASSLAGTSGGQETQYF. In DNA form, the CDR3 reads TGCGCCAGCAGCTTGGCCGGGACTAGCGGGGGGCAAGAGACCCAGTACTTC.